This paragraph covers one TCR beta chain sequence. The data originate from a study of blood T cell dynamics during melanoma immunotherapy. Study-level background: Metastatic melanoma patients received first-line pembrolizumab or nivolumab plus ipilimumab.

The germline V gene encodes CDR1 SGHDT and CDR2 YYEEEE. The CDR3 loop spans 13 amino acids. V lost 1 base and J 4 bases, leaving 8 bases between the germline ends. Specified time point: pre-treatment baseline. One draw preceded checkpoint blockade; another followed its first cycle at week 3. Response was assessed by RECIST 1.1 at 12 weeks, except a couple of rapid progressors. Produced via immunoSEQ multiplex PCR; TCRdb's table is partial and in-frame only. This table has roughly 16,000 clones, 90% to 95% appearing once. The sequence was collected from a human donor with melanoma. The sequences come from blood, collected from a patient treated with checkpoint blockade. V gene TRBV5-6 combines with J gene TRBJ2-5, with D unclear. CDR3 amino acids: CASSLHPLETQYF. CDR3 bases: TGTGCCAGCAGCTTGCACCCGTTAGAGACCCAGTACTTC.